A single T cell receptor (beta chain) is shown here with its context. Its antigen is unknown. This sample is drawn from a study of cytomegalovirus exposure and HLA in healthy donors. Study-level background: Out of about 180 million T cells, an earlier analysis found over 90 million unique TCR beta sequences in total. Whole-study findings and limits: For most TCR beta V segments, an earlier analysis put the productive rate at about 87% or about 30% of the time.

The primer mix had 60 Vbeta and 13 Jbeta primers. Using immunoSEQ multiplex PCR, the repertoire was profiled, and TCRdb retains in-frame clones only, with some absent. The sample yields around 130,000 clones, 70% to 75% seen once. Per germline, CDR1 GTSNPN and CDR2 SVGIG (reference sequence). Trimming removed 4 bases from V and 0 bases from J, with 7 bases in between. The CDR3 sequence is 12 residues long. The receptor comes from a woman aged 25 to 39 in good health and CMV-seronegative. Specimen: PBMCs. V usage is TRBV30 and J usage is TRBJ2-7; TRBD1 might be the D (6 bases). Here the CDR3 DNA reads TGTGCCTGGAACAGGGTCTCCTACGAGCAGTACGTC. It codes for CAWNRVSYEQYV.